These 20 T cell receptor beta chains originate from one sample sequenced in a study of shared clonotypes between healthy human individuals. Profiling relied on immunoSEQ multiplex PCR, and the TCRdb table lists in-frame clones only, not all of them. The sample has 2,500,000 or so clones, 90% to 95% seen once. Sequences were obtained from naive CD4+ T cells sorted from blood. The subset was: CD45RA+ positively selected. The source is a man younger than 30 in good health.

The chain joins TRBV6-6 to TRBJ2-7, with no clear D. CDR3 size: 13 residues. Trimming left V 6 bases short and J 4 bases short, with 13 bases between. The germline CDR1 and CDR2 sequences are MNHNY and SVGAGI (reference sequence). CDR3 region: CASSLMDRYEQYF. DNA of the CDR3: TGTGCCAGCAGCCTCATGGATCGGTACGAGCAGTACTTC.

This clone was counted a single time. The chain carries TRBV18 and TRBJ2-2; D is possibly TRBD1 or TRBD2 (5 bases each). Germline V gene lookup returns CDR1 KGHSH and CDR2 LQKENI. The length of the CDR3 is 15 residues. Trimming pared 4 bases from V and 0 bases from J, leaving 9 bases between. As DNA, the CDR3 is TGTGCCAGCTCACAACAGGAGGCGAACACCGGGGAGCTGTTTTTT. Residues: CASSQQEANTGELFF.

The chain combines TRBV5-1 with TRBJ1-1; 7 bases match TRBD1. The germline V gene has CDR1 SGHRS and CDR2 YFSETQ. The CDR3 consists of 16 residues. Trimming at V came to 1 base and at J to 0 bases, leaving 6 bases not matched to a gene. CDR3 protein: CASSLYPGQLNTEAFF. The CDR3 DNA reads TGCGCCAGCAGCTTGTACCCGGGACAGCTGAACACTGAAGCTTTCTTT.

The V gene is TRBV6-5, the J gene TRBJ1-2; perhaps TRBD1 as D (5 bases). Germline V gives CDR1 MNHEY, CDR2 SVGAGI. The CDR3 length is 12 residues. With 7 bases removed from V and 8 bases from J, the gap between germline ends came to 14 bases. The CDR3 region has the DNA TGTGCCAGCATGACAGTCGGCGGGGGCTACACCTTC. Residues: CASMTVGGGYTF.

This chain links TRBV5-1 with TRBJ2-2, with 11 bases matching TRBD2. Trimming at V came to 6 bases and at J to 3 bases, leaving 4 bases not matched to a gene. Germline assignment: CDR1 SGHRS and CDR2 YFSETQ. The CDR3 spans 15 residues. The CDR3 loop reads CASTVLAGDTGELFF. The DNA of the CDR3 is TGCGCCAGCACCGTACTAGCGGGAGACACCGGGGAGCTGTTTTTT.

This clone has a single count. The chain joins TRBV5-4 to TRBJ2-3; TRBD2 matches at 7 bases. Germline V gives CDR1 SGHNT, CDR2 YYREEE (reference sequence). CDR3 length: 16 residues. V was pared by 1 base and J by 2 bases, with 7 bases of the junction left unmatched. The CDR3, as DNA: TGTGCCAGCAGCTTGCCAACAGCGGGGACCACAGATACGCAGTATTTT. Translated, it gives CASSLPTAGTTDTQYF.

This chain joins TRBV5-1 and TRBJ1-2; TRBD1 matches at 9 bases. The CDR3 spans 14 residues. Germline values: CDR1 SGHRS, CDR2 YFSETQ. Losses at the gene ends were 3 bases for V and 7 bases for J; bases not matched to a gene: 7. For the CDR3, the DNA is TGCGCCAGCAGCTCTACGACAGGGGGGGTTGGCTACACCTTC. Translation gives CASSSTTGGVGYTF. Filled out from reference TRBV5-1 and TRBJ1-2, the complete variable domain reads KAGVTQTPRYLIKTRGQQVTLSCSPISGHRSVSWYQQTPGQGLQFLFEYFSETQRNKGNFPGRFSGRQFSNSRSEMNVSTLELGDSALYLCASSSTTGGVGYTFGSGTRLTVV.

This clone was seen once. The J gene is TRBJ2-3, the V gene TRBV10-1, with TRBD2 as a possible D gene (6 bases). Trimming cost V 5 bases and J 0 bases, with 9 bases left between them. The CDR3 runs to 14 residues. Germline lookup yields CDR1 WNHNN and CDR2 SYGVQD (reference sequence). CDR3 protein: CASSRRGSTDTQYF. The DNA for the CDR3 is TGCGCCAGCAGTCGGAGGGGTAGCACAGATACGCAGTATTTT.

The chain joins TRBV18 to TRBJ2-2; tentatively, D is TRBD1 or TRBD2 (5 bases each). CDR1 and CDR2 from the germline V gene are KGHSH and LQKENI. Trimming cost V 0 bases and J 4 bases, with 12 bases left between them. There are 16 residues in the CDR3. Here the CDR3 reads CASSPPYQGATGELFF. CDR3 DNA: TGTGCCAGCTCACCACCTTATCAGGGAGCCACCGGGGAGCTGTTTTTT.

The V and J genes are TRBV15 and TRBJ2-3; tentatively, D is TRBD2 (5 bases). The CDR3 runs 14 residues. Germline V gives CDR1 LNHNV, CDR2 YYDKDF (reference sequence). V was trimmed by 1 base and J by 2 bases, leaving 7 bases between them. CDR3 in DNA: TGTGCCACCAGCAGAGGGGGAGACACAGATACGCAGTATTTT. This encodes CATSRGGDTDTQYF.

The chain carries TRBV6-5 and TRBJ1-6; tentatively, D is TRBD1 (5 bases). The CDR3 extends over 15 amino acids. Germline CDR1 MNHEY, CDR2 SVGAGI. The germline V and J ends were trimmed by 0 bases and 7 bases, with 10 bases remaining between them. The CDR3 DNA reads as TGTGCCAGCAGTTACTCTCCGACAGTGAATTCACCCCTCCACTTT. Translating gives CASSYSPTVNSPLHF.

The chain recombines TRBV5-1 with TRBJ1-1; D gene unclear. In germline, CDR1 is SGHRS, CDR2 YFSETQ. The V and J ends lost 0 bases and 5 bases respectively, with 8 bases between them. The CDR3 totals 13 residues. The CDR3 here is CASSLEQWTEAFF. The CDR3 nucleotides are TGCGCCAGCAGCTTGGAACAATGGACTGAAGCTTTCTTT.

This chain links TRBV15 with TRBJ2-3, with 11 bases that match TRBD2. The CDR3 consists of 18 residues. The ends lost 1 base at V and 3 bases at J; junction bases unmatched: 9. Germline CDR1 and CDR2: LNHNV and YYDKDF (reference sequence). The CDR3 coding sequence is TGTGCCACCAGCAGAGGTCTACTAGCGGGAGTGCCGACAGATACGCAGTATTTT. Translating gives CATSRGLLAGVPTDTQYF. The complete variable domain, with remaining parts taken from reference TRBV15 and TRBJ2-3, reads DAMVIQNPRYQVTQFGKPVTLSCSQTLNHNVMYWYQQKSSQAPKLLFHYYDKDFNNEADTPDNFQSRRPNTSFCFLDIRSPGLGDTAMYLCATSRGLLAGVPTDTQYFGPGTRLTVL.

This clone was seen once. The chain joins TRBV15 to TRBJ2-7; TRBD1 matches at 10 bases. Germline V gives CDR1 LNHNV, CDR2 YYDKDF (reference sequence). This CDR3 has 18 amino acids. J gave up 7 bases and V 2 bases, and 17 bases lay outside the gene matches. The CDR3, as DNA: TGTGCCACCAGCAGACCTTCGGGACAGGGGCCGTTTGGTGATGAGCAGTACTTC. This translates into CATSRPSGQGPFGDEQYF. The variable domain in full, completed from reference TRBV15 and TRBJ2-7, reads DAMVIQNPRYQVTQFGKPVTLSCSQTLNHNVMYWYQQKSSQAPKLLFHYYDKDFNNEADTPDNFQSRRPNTSFCFLDIRSPGLGDTAMYLCATSRPSGQGPFGDEQYFGPGTRLTVT.

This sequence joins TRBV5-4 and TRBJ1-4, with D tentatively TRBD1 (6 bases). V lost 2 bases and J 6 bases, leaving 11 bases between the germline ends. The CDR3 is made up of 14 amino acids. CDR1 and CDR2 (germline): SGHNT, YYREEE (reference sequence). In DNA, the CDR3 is TGTGCCAGCAGCTTTACAGGGAGGGATGAAAAACTGTTTTTT. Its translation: CASSFTGRDEKLFF.

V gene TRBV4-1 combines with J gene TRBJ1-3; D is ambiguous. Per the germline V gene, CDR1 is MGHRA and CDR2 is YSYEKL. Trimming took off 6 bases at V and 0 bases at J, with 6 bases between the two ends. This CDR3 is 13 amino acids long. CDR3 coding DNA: TGCGCCAGCAGACAGTCCTCTGGAAACACCATATATTTT. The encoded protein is CASRQSSGNTIYF.

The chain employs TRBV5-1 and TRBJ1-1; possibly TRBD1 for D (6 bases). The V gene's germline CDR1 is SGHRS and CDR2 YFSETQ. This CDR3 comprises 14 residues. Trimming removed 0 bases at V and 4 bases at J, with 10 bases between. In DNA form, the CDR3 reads TGCGCCAGCAGCTTGGACAGGGTGACCACTGAAGCTTTCTTT. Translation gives CASSLDRVTTEAFF.

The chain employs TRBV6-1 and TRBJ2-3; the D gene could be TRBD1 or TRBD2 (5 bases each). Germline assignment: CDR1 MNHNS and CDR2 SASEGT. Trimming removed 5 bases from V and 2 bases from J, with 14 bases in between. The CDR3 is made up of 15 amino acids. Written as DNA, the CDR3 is TGTGCCAGCAGTCCCCGGGACGGAGTCACAGATACGCAGTATTTT. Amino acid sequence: CASSPRDGVTDTQYF.

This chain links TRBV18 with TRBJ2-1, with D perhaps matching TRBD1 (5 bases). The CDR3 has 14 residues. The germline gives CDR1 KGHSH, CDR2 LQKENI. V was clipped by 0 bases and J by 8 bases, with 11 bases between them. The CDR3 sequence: CASSPPLTGDEQFF. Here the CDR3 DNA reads TGTGCCAGCTCACCACCTCTCACAGGCGATGAGCAGTTCTTC.

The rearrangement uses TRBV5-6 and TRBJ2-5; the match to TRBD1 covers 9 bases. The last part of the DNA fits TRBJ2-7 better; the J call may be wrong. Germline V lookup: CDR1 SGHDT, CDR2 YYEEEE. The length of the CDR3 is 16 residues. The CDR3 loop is CASSLWAGQGYYEQYF. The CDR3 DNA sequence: TGTGCCAGCAGCTTGTGGGCCGGACAGGGGTACTACGAGCAGTACTTC.